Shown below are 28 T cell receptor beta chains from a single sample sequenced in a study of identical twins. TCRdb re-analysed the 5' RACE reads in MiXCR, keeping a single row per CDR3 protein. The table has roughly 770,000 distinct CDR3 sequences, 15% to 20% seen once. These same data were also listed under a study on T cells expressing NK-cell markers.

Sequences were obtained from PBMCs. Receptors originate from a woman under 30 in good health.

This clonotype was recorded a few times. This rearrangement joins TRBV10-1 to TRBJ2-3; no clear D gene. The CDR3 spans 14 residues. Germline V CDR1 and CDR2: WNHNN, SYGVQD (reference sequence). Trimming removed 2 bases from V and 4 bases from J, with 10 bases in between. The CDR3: CASSERALADTQYF. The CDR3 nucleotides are TGCGCCAGCAGTGAGCGGGCCCTGGCAGATACGCAGTATTTT.

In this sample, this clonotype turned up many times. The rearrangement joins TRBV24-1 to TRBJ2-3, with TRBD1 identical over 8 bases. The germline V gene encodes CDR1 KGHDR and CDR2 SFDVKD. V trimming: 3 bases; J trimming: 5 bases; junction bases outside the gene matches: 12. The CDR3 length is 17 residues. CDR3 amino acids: CATSDPKQGARGDTQYF. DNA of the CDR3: TGTGCCACCAGTGATCCTAAGCAGGGGGCGCGGGGAGATACGCAGTATTTT.

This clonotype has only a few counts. The CDR3 reads CSARGGTPQGDEQFF. The CDR3 nucleotides are TGCAGTGCTAGAGGAGGGACTCCCCAAGGGGATGAGCAGTTCTTC. The chain recombines TRBV20-1 with TRBJ2-1, with a possible D match to TRBD2 (6 bases). The CDR3 consists of 15 residues. Per germline, CDR1 DFQATT and CDR2 SNEGSKA (reference sequence). The V and J ends lost 1 base and 8 bases respectively, with 18 bases between them.

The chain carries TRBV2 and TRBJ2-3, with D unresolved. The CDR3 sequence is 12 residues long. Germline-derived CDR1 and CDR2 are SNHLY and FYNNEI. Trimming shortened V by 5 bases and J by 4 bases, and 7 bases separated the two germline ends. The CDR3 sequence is CASSLLPDTQYF. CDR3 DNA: TGTGCCAGCAGTTTACTACCAGATACGCAGTATTTT.

This chain's CDR3 is CASSHPDRDEQFF. In DNA, the CDR3 is TGTGCCAGCAGCCACCCGGACAGGGATGAGCAGTTCTTC. The chain combines TRBV6-1 with TRBJ2-1; 8 bases agree with TRBD1. Germline V gene data show CDR1 as MNHNS and CDR2 as SASEGT. V shed 6 bases, J shed 8 bases, and the junction held 6 bases outside the gene matches. CDR3 length equals 13 residues.

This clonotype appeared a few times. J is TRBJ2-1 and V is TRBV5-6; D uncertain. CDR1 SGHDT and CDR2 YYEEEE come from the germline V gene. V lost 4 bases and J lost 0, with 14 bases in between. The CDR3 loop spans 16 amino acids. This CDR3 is CASSIRTLSSYNEQFF. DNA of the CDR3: TGTGCCAGCAGCATACGGACCTTAAGCTCCTACAATGAGCAGTTCTTC.

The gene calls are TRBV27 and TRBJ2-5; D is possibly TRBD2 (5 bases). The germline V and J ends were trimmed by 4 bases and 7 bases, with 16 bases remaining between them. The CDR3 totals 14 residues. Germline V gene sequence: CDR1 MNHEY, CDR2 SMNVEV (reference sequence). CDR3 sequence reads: CASSSDEIGGTQYF. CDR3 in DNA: TGTGCCAGCAGTTCCGACGAAATCGGAGGGACCCAGTACTTC.

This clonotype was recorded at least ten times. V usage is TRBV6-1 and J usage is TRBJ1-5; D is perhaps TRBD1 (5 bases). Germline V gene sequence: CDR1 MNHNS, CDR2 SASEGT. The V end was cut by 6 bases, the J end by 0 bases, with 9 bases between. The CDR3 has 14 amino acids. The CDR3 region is CASSLTVSNQPQHF. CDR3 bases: TGTGCCAGCAGCCTGACAGTTAGCAATCAGCCCCAGCATTTT.

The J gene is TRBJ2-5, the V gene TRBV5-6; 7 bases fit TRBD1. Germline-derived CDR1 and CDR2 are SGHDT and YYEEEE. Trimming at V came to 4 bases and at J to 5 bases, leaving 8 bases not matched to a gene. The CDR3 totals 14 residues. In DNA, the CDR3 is TGTGCCAGCAGCCAAGAGACAGGGCTGGAGACCCAGTACTTC. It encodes CASSQETGLETQYF.

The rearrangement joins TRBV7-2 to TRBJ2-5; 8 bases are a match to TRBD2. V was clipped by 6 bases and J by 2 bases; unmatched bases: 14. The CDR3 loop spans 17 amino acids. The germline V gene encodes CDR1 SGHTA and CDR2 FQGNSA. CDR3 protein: CASRQKGPAGAQETQYF. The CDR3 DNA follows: TGTGCCAGCAGACAAAAGGGCCCAGCGGGAGCTCAAGAGACCCAGTACTTC. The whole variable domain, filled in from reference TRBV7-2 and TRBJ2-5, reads GAGVSQSPSNKVTEKGKDVELRCDPISGHTALYWYRQSLGQGLEFLIYFQGNSAPDKSGLPSDRFSAERTGGSVSTLTIQRTQQEDSAVYLCASRQKGPAGAQETQYFGPGTRLLVL.

The CDR3 loop reads CAISAKGDSSYEQYF. The CDR3 DNA reads as TGTGCCATCAGTGCGAAAGGCGACAGCTCCTACGAGCAGTACTTC. V gene TRBV10-3 combines with J gene TRBJ2-7; D might be TRBD1 (5 bases). This CDR3 contains 15 residues. The V gene lost 4 bases and the J gene lost 0 bases, with 13 bases spanning the gap. Per the germline V gene, CDR1 is ENHRY and CDR2 is SYGVKD.

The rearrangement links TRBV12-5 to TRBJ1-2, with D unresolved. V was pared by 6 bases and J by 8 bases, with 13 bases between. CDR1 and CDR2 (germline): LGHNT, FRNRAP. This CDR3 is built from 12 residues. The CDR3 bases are TGTGCTAGTGGCCCCTGGACTGGCGGCTACACCTTC. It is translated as CASGPWTGGYTF.

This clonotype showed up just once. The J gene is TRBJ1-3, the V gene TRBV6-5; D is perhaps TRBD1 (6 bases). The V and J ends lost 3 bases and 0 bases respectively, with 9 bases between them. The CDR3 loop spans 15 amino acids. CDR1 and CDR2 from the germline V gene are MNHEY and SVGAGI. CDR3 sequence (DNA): TGTGCCAGCAGTTATGGGGGCCCCTCTGGAAACACCATATATTTT. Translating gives CASSYGGPSGNTIYF.

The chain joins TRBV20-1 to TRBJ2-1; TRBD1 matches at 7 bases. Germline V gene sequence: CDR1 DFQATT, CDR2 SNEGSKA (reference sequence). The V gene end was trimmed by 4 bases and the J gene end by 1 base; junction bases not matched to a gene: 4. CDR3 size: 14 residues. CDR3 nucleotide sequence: TGCAGTGCTACCTACAGGGGATCCTACAATGAGCAGTTCTTC. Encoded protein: CSATYRGSYNEQFF.

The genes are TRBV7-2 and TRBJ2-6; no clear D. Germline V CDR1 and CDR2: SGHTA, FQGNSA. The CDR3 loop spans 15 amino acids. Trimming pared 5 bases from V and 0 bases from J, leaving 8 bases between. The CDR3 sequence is CASSPQASGANVLTF. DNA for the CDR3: TGTGCCAGCAGCCCCCAGGCCTCTGGGGCCAACGTCCTGACTTTC.

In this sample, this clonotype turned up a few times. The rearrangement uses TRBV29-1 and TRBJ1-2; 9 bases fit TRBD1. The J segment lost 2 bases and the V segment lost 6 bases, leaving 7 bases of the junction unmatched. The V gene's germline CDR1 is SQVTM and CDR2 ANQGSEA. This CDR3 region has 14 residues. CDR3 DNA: TGCAGCGTGATGGGACAGGGTATCAACTATGGCTACACCTTC. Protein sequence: CSVMGQGINYGYTF. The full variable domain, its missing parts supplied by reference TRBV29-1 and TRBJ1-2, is SAVISQKPSRDICQRGTSLTIQCQVDSQVTMMFWYRQQPGQSLTLIATANQGSEATYESGFVIDKFPISRPNLTFSTLTVSNMSPEDSSIYLCSVMGQGINYGYTFGSGTRLTVV.

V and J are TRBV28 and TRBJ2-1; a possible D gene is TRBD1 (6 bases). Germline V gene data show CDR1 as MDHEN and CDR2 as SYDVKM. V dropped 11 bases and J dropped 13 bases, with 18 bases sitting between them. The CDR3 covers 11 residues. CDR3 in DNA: TGTGCCTCCCTACAGGGCTCCCGTCAGTTCTTC. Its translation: CASLQGSRQFF.

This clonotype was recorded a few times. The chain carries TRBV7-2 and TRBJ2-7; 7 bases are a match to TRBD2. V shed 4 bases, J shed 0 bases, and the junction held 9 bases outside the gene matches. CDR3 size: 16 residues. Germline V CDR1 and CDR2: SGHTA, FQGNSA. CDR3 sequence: CASSSQSGTTSYEQYF. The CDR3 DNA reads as TGTGCCAGCAGCTCCCAATCGGGGACTACCTCCTACGAGCAGTACTTC.

CDR3 bases: TGTGCCAGCAGTTACGACCGGTATCAGCCCCAGCATTTT. Translating it yields CASSYDRYQPQHF. The rearrangement links TRBV6-5 to TRBJ1-5; D ambiguous. The CDR3 is made up of 13 amino acids. Germline V CDR1 and CDR2: MNHEY, SVGAGI. Trimming left V 2 bases short and J 5 bases short, with 7 bases between.

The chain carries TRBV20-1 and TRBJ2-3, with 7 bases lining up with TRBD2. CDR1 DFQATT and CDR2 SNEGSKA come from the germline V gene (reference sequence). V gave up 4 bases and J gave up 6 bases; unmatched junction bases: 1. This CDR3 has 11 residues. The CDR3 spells CSAILADTQYF. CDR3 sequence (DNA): TGCAGTGCTATACTAGCGGATACGCAGTATTTT.

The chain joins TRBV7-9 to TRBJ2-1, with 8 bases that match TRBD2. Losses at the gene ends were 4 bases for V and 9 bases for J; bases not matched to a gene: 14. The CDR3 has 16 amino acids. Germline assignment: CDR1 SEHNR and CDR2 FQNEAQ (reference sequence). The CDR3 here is CASSYNKAGAGVEQFF. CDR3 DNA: TGTGCCAGCAGCTACAACAAAGCGGGAGCGGGCGTTGAGCAGTTCTTC.

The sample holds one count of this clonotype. The CDR3 DNA reads as TGTGCCAGCAGCGGGCGGGACAGGACAGATACGCAGTATTTT. Translated, it gives CASSGRDRTDTQYF. The chain joins TRBV3-1 to TRBJ2-3, with TRBD1 matching 8 bases. The V gene's germline CDR1 is LGHDT and CDR2 YNNKEL (reference sequence). J gave up 3 bases and V 5 bases, and 4 bases lay outside the gene matches. This CDR3 contains 14 residues.

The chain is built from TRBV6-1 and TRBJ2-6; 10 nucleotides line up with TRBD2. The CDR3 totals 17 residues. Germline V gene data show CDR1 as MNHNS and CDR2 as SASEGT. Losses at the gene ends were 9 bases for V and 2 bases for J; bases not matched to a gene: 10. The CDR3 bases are TGTGCCAGTAGAAGCGGGGGGGCTGGGCCTGGGGCCAACGTCCTGACTTTC. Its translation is CASRSGGAGPGANVLTF.

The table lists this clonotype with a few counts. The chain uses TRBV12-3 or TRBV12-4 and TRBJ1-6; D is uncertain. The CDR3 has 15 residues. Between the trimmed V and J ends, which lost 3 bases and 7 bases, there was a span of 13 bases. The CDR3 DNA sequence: TGTGCCAGCAGTTTGGAGAGGGTGAACAATTCACCCCTCCACTTT. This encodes CASSLERVNNSPLHF.

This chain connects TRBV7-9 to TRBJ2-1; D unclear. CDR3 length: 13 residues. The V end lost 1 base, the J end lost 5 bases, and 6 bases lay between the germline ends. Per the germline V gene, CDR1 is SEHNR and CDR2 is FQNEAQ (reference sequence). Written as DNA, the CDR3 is TGTGCCAGCAGCTTAGTTCAGGACAATGAGCAGTTCTTC. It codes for CASSLVQDNEQFF.

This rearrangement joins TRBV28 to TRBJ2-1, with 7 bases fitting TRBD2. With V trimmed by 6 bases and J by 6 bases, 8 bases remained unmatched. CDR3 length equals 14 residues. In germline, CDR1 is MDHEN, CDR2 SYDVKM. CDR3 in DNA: TGTGCCAGCAGGCGTTCAAGCGGGGTCAATGAGCAGTTCTTC. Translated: CASRRSSGVNEQFF.

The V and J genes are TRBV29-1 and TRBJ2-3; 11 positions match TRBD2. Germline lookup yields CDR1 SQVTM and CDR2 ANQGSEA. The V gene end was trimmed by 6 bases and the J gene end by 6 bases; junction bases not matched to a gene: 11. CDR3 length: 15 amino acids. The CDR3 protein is CSVGTSGFLTDTQYF. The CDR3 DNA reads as TGCAGCGTCGGGACTAGCGGTTTCCTCACCGATACGCAGTATTTT.

The CDR3 sequence is CASSQGGFYGYTF. Written as DNA, the CDR3 is TGCGCCAGCAGCCAAGGGGGGTTCTATGGCTACACCTTC. This chain links TRBV4-1 with TRBJ1-2; D perhaps matches TRBD1 (5 bases). The CDR3 spans 13 residues. Per the germline V gene, CDR1 is MGHRA and CDR2 is YSYEKL. V lost 1 base, J lost 4 bases, and 7 bases lay in between.